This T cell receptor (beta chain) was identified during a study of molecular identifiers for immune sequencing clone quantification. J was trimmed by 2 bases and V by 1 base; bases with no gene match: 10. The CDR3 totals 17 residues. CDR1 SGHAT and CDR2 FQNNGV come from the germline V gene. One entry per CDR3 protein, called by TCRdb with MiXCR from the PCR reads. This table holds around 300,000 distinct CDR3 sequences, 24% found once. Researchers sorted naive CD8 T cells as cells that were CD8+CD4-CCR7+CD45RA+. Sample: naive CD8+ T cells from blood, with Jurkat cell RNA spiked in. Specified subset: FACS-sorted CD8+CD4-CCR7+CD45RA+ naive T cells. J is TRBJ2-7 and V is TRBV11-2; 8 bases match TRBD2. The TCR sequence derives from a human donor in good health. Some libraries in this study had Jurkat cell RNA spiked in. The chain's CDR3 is CASSLGFVAGKTYEQYF. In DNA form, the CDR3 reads TGTGCCAGCAGCTTAGGGTTCGTAGCGGGAAAAACCTACGAGCAGTACTTC.